Below, 14 T cell receptor beta chains from the same sample are listed, as sequenced in a study of blood T cell repertoires in COVID-19. Assay used: immunoSEQ multiplex PCR; TCRdb lists only in-frame clones, some missing. This table has about 130,000 clones, approximately 80% appearing once. The sample taken for sequencing was peripheral blood. The receptors stem from a woman aged 60-75 years with acute or convalescent COVID-19.

This chain joins TRBV7-9 and TRBJ1-5, with D possibly TRBD1 on 5 matching bases. Trimming stripped 5 bases from V and 9 bases from J, with 17 bases between. Germline values: CDR1 SEHNR, CDR2 FQNEAQ (reference sequence). The CDR3 covers 14 residues. Here the CDR3 DNA reads TGTGCCAGCAGCCCCCCGGGGGTTTCTTGGCCCCAGCATTTT. Residues: CASSPPGVSWPQHF.

The chain joins TRBV9 to TRBJ2-3, with 7 nucleotides matching TRBD1. This CDR3 comprises 16 residues. The J segment lost 1 base and the V segment lost 1 base, leaving 6 bases of the junction unmatched. Germline lookup yields CDR1 SGDLS and CDR2 YYNGEE. The CDR3 spells CASSVKGDSRTDTQYF. The CDR3 coding sequence is TGTGCCAGCAGCGTAAAAGGGGACAGTCGCACAGATACGCAGTATTTT.

The CDR3 loop is CASSFDRVGETQYF. The CDR3 coding sequence is TGTGCCAGCAGTTTCGACAGGGTGGGAGAGACCCAGTACTTC. The rearrangement joins TRBV6-5 to TRBJ2-5; 7 positions match TRBD1. Germline V lookup: CDR1 MNHEY, CDR2 SVGAGI. Germline trimming cut 4 bases from V and 4 bases from J; bases unmatched to any gene: 6. The length of the CDR3 is 14 residues.

The chain uses TRBV5-4 and TRBJ2-5, with a tentative D call TRBD1 (6 bases). V lost 4 bases and J 5 bases, leaving 24 bases between the germline ends. The CDR3 contains 17 residues. The germline V gene encodes CDR1 SGHNT and CDR2 YYREEE (reference sequence). The DNA for the CDR3 is TGTGCCAGCAGCCCCTCAACCGGGACACCACATGGGGAGACCCAGTACTTC. Its translation is CASSPSTGTPHGETQYF.

The V call is TRBV12-3 or TRBV12-4, the J call TRBJ1-1; the D gene is possibly TRBD1 (5 bases). V was shortened by 1 base and J by 11 bases, with 11 bases between the two germline ends. The CDR3 covers 12 residues. CDR3 in amino acids: CASSLEGIVAFF. CDR3 sequence (DNA): TGTGCCAGCAGTTTAGAGGGGATAGTCGCTTTCTTT.

This chain connects TRBV3-1 (or the pseudogene TRBV3-2) to TRBJ2-1; 7 bases are shared with TRBD2. The CDR3 sequence is 16 residues long. V lost 4 bases and J lost 7; bases outside the gene matches: 13. The V gene's germline CDR1 is LGHDT and CDR2 YNNKEL (reference sequence). In DNA, the CDR3 is TGTGCCAGCAGCCCCCCTGGGACTAATACGGGGAATGAGCAGTTCTTC. Its protein product is CASSPPGTNTGNEQFF.

This clone turned up a few times. The gene calls are TRBV3-1 (or the pseudogene TRBV3-2) and TRBJ1-1; unclear D gene. CDR1 and CDR2 from the germline V gene are LGHDT and YNNKEL (reference sequence). This CDR3 region has 11 residues. The V end was cut by 4 bases, the J end by 5 bases, with 5 bases between. CDR3 in amino acids: CASSLRTEAFF. The CDR3 bases are TGTGCCAGCAGCCTGAGGACTGAAGCTTTCTTT.

The J gene is TRBJ2-1, the V gene TRBV27; TRBD1 agrees at 7 bases. Trimming cost V 10 bases and J 0 bases; bases outside gene matches: 3. Germline lookup yields CDR1 MNHEY and CDR2 SMNVEV (reference sequence). The length of the CDR3 is 13 residues. In DNA form, the CDR3 reads TGTGCCAACGGGGACAGCTCCTACAATGAGCAGTTCTTC. It specifies CANGDSSYNEQFF.

The J gene is TRBJ1-5, the V gene TRBV5-1; D may be TRBD1 (5 bases). Trimming shortened V by 3 bases and J by 0 bases, and 7 bases separated the two germline ends. Germline V lookup: CDR1 SGHRS, CDR2 YFSETQ. CDR3 size: 14 residues. CDR3 residues: CASSSGYSNQPQHF. CDR3 nucleotides: TGCGCCAGCAGCTCAGGGTATAGCAATCAGCCCCAGCATTTT.

The V and J genes are TRBV3-1 (or the pseudogene TRBV3-2) and TRBJ2-1; 13 nucleotides agree with TRBD2. This CDR3 has 15 residues. V lost 4 bases and J lost 7; bases outside the gene matches: 4. Germline loops: CDR1 LGHDT, CDR2 YNNKEL (reference sequence). CDR3 sequence reads: CASSLGTSGVNEQFF. The CDR3 coding sequence is TGTGCCAGCAGCCTAGGGACTAGCGGGGTTAATGAGCAGTTCTTC.

J is TRBJ1-1 and V is TRBV7-7; D unclear. Trimming pared 3 bases from V and 1 base from J, leaving 6 bases between. Germline V gene sequence: CDR1 SSHAT, CDR2 FNYEAQ (reference sequence). The CDR3 spans 13 residues. In nucleotides, the CDR3 is TGTGCCAGCAGCTTGGGCCAGAACACTGAAGCTTTCTTT. Its translation is CASSLGQNTEAFF.

The chain employs TRBV20-1 and TRBJ2-3, with D perhaps matching TRBD1 (6 bases). With 8 bases removed from V and 12 bases from J, the gap between germline ends came to 18 bases. This CDR3 region has 11 residues. The germline gives CDR1 DFQATT, CDR2 SNEGSKA (reference sequence). Written as DNA, the CDR3 is TGCAGTATCCGACAGGAAGGTCCCCAGTATTTT. It codes for CSIRQEGPQYF.

This clone has a single count. The chain employs TRBV6-5 and TRBJ2-5, with 9 nucleotides matching TRBD2. CDR1 is MNHEY and CDR2 is SVGAGI in the germline V gene. The CDR3 has 13 residues. After removal of 7 bases from V and 5 bases from J, the junction contained 5 bases not matched to a gene. The CDR3 here is CASTAGGLETQYF. CDR3 nucleotide sequence: TGTGCCAGCACCGCGGGGGGGCTGGAGACCCAGTACTTC.

This sequence joins TRBV25-1 and TRBJ2-3; TRBD2 matches 9 bases. V lost 2 bases to trimming and J lost 5 bases; unmatched junction nucleotides: 5. Germline assignment: CDR1 MGHDK and CDR2 SYGVNS. This CDR3 is built from 15 residues. This chain's CDR3 is CASSEGGSGRDTQYF. Here the CDR3 DNA reads TGTGCCAGCAGTGAAGGGGGTAGCGGGAGAGATACGCAGTATTTT.